Given below is one T cell receptor (beta chain) in context. This clonotype was counted a single time. It lacks a known antigen. The junction and the germline gene differ at one end; a read error may be behind it. The data are from a study of Graves' ophthalmopathy and Graves' hyperthyroidism (dated by TCRdb to 2016 to 2019). Context from the whole study: Peripheral blood samples were taken at the time of initial diagnosis, before any treatment was given. The study used TCR beta repertoire signatures to distinguish Graves' ophthalmopathy from Graves' hyperthyroidism and to predict progression to ophthalmopathy. In total, 120 to 150 blood samples were TCR-sequenced: 43 ophthalmopathy, some 75 hyperthyroidism and 17 hyperthyroidism-to-ophthalmopathy patients. To explore V-J signatures that separate ophthalmopathy from hyperthyroidism, a discovery set of about a hundred patients was enrolled, consisting of fewer than 45 with ophthalmopathy and around 57 with stable hyperthyroidism. The independent validation cohort included approximately 19 hyperthyroidism patients plus 17 patients who later progressed from hyperthyroidism to ophthalmopathy. In five or six hyperthyroidism patients, T-cell repertoires of thyroid tissue and blood were compared. Once sampling was done, hyperthyroidism patients were given methimazole at a starting dose of 30 mg daily, while ophthalmopathy patients were given high-dose intravenous methylprednisolone. For training and testing, the 80 to 100 patients in the discovery cohort were randomly divided in a 7:3 ratio.

Taken from the germline V gene (reference sequence), the CDR1 and CDR2 loops are DFQATT and SNEGSKA. The CDR3 has 19 amino acids, counting the end cysteine and phenylalanine. The entry retains the CDR3 DNA only, 57 bases that are in frame from base 1. Overall study results and their limits: In validation, the model predicted ophthalmopathy progression with about 71% sensitivity and 72.22% specificity; 12 predicted patients were CT-confirmed with GO in a median of roughly 6.8 months. Sample size was not predetermined statistically, and investigators were not blinded to group allocation. In cross-validation, the 13-signature model distinguished ophthalmopathy from stable hyperthyroidism with roughly 90% sensitivity and approximately 81% specificity, and in the test set the corresponding values were approximately 80% and 75%. Among expanded thyroid clonotypes with frequency above 0.001, most also showed up in blood, which suggests that blood repertoires may reflect the thyroid immune response.

For repertoire sequencing, TCR beta CDR3 regions were amplified from RNA transcripts. The first round of RT-PCR was done with HTBI primers and the Qiagen OneStep RT-PCR kit, and was followed by a second round of multiplex PCR, then size selection and purification. Libraries were sequenced on an Illumina HiSeq2000 using paired-end 100 bp reads. The published analysis was carried out like this. SOAPnuke was used to process the reads, throwing out any read that had adapters, had uncalled bases, had a mean Phred below 15, or lacked an exact constant-primer or identifier match. High-quality paired reads were merged with COPE v1.2.5. Clonotypes were defined as unique nucleotide sequences and were aligned to IMGT TRB V, D and J references using MiTCR v1.1. Analysis was restricted to V-J combinations with a frequency above 0.0001, which covered 99% to 99.2% of repertoires. For each V-J combination, a TCR clonal expansion and chaos score was defined as F50 clonal expansion divided by the chaos observed in the TCRdist matrix. Welch's t-statistics and random forest were used to reduce features to some 13 V-J combinations, which were fed into a naive Bayes classifier. The similarity between thyroid and blood repertoires was quantified using the Morisita-Horn index. In-frame beta chains were kept once TCRdb had trimmed the public reads at Q25 with fastp and called clones with MiXCR. Rows are combined by CDR3 protein, so each entry shows the most common genes and DNA. These V and J calls are TCRdb output, not the study's own analysis. The sample includes a few hundred thousand distinct CDR3 sequences, with under 25% observed a single time. The biggest ten clones account for roughly 3% of the sample.

Stable hyperthyroidism was defined as no progression to ophthalmopathy within 18 months of follow-up. Patients with hyperthyroidism were aged 18 to 65 years, had been newly diagnosed, and had a disease duration of less than 2 months. Patients were excluded if they had other autoimmune diseases, uncontrolled infections, pregnancy or lactation. Clinical symptoms, serum thyroxine, TRAb, thyroid ultrasound and orbital computed tomography formed the basis of the diagnosis. Ficoll-Paque density gradient centrifugation was used to isolate PBMCs from around 10 ml of fresh peripheral blood. Trizol reagent was used to extract the total RNA, and its quality was then checked on an Agilent 2100 Bioanalyzer.

The sequenced material came from peripheral blood. In this chain, TRBV20-1 is recombined with TRBJ2-1, and 13 junctional nucleotides match TRBD2. The receptor was derived from a woman under 30 with stable Graves' hyperthyroidism. Donor details come from another sample of the same person, matched by shared clones. The nucleotide sequence is given as TGCAGTGCAAGAGGAACCGGGACTAGCGGGACCCAGAGGTACAATGAGCAGTTCTTC. Protein translation: CSARGTGTSGTQRYNEQFF.